Presented here are 6 T cell receptor beta chains from one specimen sequenced in a study of cytomegalovirus exposure and HLA in healthy donors. PCR used 60 Vbeta primers and 13 Jbeta primers. Using immunoSEQ multiplex PCR, the repertoire was profiled, and TCRdb retains in-frame clones only, with some absent. The sample shows more than 130,000 clones, roughly three quarters of them seen only once. The specimen was PBMCs. The receptors were gathered from a man between 18 and 29 years old in good health and CMV-seronegative.

This chain joins TRBV18 and TRBJ1-3, with 7 bases aligning to TRBD1. This CDR3 comprises 18 residues. Trimming cost V 4 bases and J 0 bases; bases outside gene matches: 12. Germline values: CDR1 KGHSH, CDR2 LQKENI. The CDR3 coding sequence is TGTGCCAGCTCACTCCAGGGACAGCGTCTTACCTCTGGAAACACCATATATTTT. Translated: CASSLQGQRLTSGNTIYF.

This clone has only a few counts. The chain joins TRBV29-1 to TRBJ1-1; 9 bases are shared with TRBD1. This CDR3 is 13 amino acids long. Germline V gene lookup returns CDR1 SQVTM and CDR2 ANQGSEA. V lost 6 bases, J lost 7 bases, and 9 bases stayed unmatched. As DNA, the CDR3 is TGCAGCGTGGGTACAGGGGGCGAGAGTGAAGCTTTCTTT. This encodes CSVGTGGESEAFF.

CDR3 region: CASSGGGTGFVEQYF. CDR3 nucleotide sequence: TGTGCCAGCAGCGGTGGAGGGACAGGGTTCGTCGAGCAGTACTTC. The genes are TRBV5-6 and TRBJ2-5; 9 nucleotides agree with TRBD1. The J call may be faulty, since TRBJ2-7 better matches the DNA end. Germline assignment: CDR1 SGHDT and CDR2 YYEEEE. The length of the CDR3 is 15 residues.

Written as DNA, the CDR3 is TGCGCCAGCAGCCCGTCCCAACTAGTATCGGCGGGAGAGCAGTTCTTC. Amino acids: CASSPSQLVSAGEQFF. The chain couples TRBV4-1 to TRBJ2-1; the D gene is possibly TRBD2 (6 bases). The CDR3 extends over 16 amino acids. Trimming removed 4 bases from V and 10 bases from J, with 23 bases in between. The germline V gene has CDR1 MGHRA and CDR2 YSYEKL.

The J gene is TRBJ2-3, the V gene TRBV14; D gene unclear. Germline V gene data show CDR1 as SGHDN and CDR2 as FVKESK. With 4 bases removed from V and 5 bases from J, the gap between germline ends came to 16 bases. This CDR3 region has 15 residues. CDR3 amino acids: CASSPRGRGLDTQYF. CDR3 DNA sequence: TGTGCCAGCAGCCCCCGCGGCCGCGGTTTAGATACGCAGTATTTT.

This clone was seen a few times. The chain has TRBV11-2 and TRBJ1-6; D is unresolved. V was shortened by 6 bases and J by 1 base, with 13 bases between the two germline ends. The CDR3 spans 16 residues. Germline CDR1 and CDR2: SGHAT and FQNNGV. For the CDR3, the DNA is TGTGCCAGCAGGCAGGCGTTCCGTTCCTATAATTCACCCCTCCACTTT. Translated, it gives CASRQAFRSYNSPLHF.